This T cell receptor beta chain was sequenced for a study of beta chain features in type 1 diabetes. Study results and limitations: A moderate, significant TCRB CDR3 shortening appeared in type 1 diabetes across four CD4+ subsets.

As concerns this clone: Its specificity is not known.

Between the trimmed V and J ends, which lost 3 bases and 3 bases, there was a span of 18 bases. The CDR3 totals 17 residues. Germline assignment: CDR1 SQVTM and CDR2 ANQGSEA. The authors reverse transcribed all of the isolated RNA, so sequencing captured expressed TCRB transcripts. TCRdb keeps only in-frame clones here, not all; method: immunoSEQ multiplex PCR. Of approximately 600,000 clones in the sample, under 15% were seen once. Sequenced sample: naive CD4+ T cells from blood. The receptor was derived from a man aged 30 to 39 with type 1 diabetes. The gene calls are TRBV29-1 and TRBJ2-6; TRBD1 is a possible D gene (6 bases). The CDR3 DNA sequence: TGCAGCGTTGATTCCGCACAGGGAGTGAGTGGGGCCAACGTCCTGACTTTC. Translation gives CSVDSAQGVSGANVLTF.